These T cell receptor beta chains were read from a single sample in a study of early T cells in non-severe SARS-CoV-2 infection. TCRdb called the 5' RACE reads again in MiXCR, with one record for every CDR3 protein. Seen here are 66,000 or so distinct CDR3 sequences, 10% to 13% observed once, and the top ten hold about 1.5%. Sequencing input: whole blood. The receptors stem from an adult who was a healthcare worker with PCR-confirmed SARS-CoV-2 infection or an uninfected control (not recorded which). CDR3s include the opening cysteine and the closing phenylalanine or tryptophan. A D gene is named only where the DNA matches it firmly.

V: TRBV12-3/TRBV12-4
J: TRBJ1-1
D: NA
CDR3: CASKENRNYEAFF

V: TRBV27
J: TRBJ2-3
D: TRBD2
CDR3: CASSFSGGSLVAYF

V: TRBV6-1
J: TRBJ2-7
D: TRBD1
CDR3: CASSGGQGPYEQYF

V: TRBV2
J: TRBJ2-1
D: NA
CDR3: CASIGSSGGEQFF

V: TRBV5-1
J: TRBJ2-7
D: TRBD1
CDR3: CASSSGQGPYEQYF

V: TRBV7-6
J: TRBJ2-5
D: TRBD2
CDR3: CASSPRLAGEWETQYF

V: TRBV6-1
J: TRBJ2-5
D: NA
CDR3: CASRPSARRAETQYF

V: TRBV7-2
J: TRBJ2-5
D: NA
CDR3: CASSSDLLGTQYF

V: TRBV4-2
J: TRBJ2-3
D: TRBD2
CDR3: CASSQGGLAGGWTDTQYF

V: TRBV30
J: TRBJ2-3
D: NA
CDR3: CAWSATRFRTDTQYF

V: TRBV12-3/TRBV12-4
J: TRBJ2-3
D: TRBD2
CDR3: CASRAPGGVDTQYF

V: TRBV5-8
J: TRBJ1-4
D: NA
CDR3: CASSFGDKATNEKLFF

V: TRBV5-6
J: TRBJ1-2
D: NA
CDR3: CASSLGATRTYGYTF

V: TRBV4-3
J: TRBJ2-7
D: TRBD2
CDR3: CASSQDLIGGGYEQYF

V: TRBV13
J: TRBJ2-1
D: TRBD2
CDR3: CASSLTSGNEQFF

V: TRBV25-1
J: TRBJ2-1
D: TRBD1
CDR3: CASSDRLTGQRTYNEQFF

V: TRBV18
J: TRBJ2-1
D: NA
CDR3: CASSPDTDNEQFF

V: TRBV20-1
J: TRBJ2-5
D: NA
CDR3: CSARDRGLMETQYF

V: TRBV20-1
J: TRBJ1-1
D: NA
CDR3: CSARDWDEAFF

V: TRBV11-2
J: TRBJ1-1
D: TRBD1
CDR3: CASSLAGQGWTEAFF

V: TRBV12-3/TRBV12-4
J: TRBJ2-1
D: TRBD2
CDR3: CASRERIGLAVEQFF

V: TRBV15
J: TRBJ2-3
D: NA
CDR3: CATSRVTDTQYF

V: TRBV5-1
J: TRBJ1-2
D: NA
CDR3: CASREGNYGYTF

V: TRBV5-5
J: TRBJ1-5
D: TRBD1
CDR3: CASSPGTGVSNQPQHF

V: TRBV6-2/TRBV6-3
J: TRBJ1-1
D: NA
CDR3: CASGAGAEAFF

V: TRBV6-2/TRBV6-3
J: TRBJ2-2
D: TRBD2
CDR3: CASSLTGGAAGELFF

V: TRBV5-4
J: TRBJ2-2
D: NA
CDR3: CASSLRVDSTGELFF

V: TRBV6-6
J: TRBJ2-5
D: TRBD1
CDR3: CASSRGQGGEETQYF

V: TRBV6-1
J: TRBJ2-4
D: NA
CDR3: CASDRAGGAKNIQYF

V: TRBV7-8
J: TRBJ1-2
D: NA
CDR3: CASSLARVFGNYGYTF

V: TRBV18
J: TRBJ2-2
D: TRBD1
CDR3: CASSPGTARWGTGELFF

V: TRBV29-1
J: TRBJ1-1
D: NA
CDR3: CSPPDGWHTEAFF

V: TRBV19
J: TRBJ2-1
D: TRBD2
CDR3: CASSTSSGGAAYNEQFF

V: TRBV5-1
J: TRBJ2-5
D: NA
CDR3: CASSLYSGSGETQYF

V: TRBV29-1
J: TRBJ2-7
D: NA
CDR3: CSVESKSSYEQYF

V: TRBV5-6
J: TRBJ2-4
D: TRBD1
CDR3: CASRRTGTLGNIQYF

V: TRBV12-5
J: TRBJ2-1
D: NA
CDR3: CASALPERGNEQFF

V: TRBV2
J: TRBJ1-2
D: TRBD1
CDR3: CASSVWDSYGYTF

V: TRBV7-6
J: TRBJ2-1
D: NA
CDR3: CASSPSRAKGNEQFF

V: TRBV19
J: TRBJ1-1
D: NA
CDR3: CASSKIQGNTEAFF

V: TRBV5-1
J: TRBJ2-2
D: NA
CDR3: CASSLAAGTMTGELFF

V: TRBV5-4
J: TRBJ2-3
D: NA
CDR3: CASSLVRVPDTQYF

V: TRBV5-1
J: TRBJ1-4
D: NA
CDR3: CASSSYDLSTNEKLFF

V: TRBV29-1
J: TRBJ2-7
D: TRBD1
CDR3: CSVYGDSAYEQYF

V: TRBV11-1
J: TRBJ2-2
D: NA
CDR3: CASSSKSPTGELFF

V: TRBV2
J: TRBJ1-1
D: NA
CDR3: CASSARMNTEAFF

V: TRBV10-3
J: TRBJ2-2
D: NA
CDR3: CAITELPPTGSNTGELFF

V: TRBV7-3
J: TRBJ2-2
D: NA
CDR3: CASSRDPGTGELFF

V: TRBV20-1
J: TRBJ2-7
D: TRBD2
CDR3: CSARASEASGGFEQYF

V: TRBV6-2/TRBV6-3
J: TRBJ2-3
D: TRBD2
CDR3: CASGGGFKDTQYF

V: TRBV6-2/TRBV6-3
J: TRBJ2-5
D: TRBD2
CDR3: CASSPHRGLAAQETQYF